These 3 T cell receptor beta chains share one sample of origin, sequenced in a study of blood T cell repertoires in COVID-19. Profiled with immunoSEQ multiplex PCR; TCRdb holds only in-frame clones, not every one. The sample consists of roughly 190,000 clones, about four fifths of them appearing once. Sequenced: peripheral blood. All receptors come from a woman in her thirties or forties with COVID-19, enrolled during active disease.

The DNA of the CDR3 is TGTGCCAGCAGAGCCGGGACAGCGCCTTATGGCTACACCTTC. Amino acid sequence: CASRAGTAPYGYTF. The chain joins TRBV2 to TRBJ1-2; 7 nucleotides align to TRBD1. V lost 6 bases to trimming and J lost 5 bases; unmatched junction nucleotides: 9. Germline CDR1 reads SNHLY; CDR2 reads FYNNEI. This CDR3 is 14 amino acids long.

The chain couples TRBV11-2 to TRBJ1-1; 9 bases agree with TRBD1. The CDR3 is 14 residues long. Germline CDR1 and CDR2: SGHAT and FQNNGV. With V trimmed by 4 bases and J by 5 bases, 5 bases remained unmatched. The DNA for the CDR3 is TGTGCCAGCAGCTCACAGGGGGCTCGAACTGAAGCTTTCTTT. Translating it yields CASSSQGARTEAFF.

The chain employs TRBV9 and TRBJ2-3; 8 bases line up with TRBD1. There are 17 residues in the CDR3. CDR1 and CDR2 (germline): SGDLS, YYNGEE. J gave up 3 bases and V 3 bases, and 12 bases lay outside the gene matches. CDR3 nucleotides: TGTGCCAGCAGCGACGACCCTAGGACAGGGTGGACAGATACGCAGTATTTT. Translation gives CASSDDPRTGWTDTQYF.